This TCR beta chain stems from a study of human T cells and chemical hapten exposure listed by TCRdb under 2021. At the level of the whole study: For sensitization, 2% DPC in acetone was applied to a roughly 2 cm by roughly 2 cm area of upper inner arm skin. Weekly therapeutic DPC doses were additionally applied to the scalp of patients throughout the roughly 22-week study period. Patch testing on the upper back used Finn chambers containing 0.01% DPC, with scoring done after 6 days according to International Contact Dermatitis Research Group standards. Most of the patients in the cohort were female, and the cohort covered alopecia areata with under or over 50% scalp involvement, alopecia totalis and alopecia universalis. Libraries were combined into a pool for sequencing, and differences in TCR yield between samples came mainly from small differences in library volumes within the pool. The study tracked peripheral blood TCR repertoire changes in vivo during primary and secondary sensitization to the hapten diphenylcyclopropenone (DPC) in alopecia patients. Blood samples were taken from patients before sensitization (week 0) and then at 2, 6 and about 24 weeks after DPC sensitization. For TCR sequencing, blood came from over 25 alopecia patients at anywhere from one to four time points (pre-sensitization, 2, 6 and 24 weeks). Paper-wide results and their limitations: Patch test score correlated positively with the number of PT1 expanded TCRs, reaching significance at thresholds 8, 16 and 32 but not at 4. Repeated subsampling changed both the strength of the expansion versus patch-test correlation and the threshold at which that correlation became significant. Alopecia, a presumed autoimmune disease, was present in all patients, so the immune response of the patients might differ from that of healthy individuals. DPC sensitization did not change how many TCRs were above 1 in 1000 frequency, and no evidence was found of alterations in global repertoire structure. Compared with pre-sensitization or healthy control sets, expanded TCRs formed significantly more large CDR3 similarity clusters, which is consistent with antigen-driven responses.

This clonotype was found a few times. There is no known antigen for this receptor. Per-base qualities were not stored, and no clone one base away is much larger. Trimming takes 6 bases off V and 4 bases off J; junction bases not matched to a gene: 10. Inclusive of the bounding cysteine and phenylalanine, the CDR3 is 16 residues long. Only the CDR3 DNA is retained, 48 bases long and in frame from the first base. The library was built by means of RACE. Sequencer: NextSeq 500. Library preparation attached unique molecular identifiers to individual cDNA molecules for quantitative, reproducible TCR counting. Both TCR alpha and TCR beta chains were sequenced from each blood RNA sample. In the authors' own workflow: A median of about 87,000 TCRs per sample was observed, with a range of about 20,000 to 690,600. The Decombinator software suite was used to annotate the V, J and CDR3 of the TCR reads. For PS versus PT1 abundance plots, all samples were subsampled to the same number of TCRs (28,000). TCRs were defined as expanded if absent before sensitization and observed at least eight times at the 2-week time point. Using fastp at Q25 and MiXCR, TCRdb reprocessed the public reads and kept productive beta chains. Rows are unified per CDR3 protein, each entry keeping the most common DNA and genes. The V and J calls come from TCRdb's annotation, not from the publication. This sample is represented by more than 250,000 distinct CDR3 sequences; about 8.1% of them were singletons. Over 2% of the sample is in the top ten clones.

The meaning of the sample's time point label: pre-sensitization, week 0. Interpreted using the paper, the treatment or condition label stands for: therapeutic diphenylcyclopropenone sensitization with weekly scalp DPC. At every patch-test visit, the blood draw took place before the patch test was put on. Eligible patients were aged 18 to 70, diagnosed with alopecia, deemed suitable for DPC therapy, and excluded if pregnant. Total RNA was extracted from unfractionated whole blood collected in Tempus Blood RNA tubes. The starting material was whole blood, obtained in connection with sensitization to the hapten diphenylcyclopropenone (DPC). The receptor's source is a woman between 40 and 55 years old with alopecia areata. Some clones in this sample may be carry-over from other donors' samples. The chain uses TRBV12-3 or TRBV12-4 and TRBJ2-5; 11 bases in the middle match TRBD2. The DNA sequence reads TGTGCCAGCAGCGCCCATCAAACTAGCGGGAGAGAGACCCAGTACTTC. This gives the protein CASSAHQTSGRETQYF.